A selection of T cell receptor beta chains follows, all from one sample in a study of OX40 agonist ivuxolimab in advanced cancers. Some clones are missing from TCRdb's copy, which holds only in-frame ones; the method was immunoSEQ multiplex PCR. Here the sample spans 75,000 to 100,000 clones, roughly 90% being singletons. The sequences come from CD4+ or CD8+ T cells sorted from blood, collected in a trial of the OX40 agonist ivuxolimab. Every receptor here comes from an adult with an advanced solid tumor such as melanoma, head and neck, liver or kidney cancer. The CDR3 runs from the conserved cysteine through the conserved F or W. The order of the fields is clone size, D gene, V gene, J gene, CDR3 protein, CDR3 DNA. A D gene is named only where the DNA matches it firmly. Where a row states a size, it is once, few, many or the class of an expanded clone; other rows omit it.

>-|-|TRBV28|TRBJ2-2
CASSLVLNTGELFF
TGTGCCAGCAGTTTGGTACTGAACACCGGGGAGCTGTTTTTT
>-|TRBD1|TRBV11-2|TRBJ1-2
CASSSPRDRGDVGYGYTF
TGTGCCAGCAGCTCACCCCGGGACAGGGGAGATGTCGGCTATGGCTACACCTTC
>-|-|TRBV6-5|TRBJ2-3
CASSIGQTSTDTQYF
TGTGCCAGCAGCATTGGACAGACTAGCACAGATACGCAGTATTTT
>-|TRBD1|TRBV6-6|TRBJ1-2
CASSLYTTGVNGYTF
TGTGCCAGCAGTTTATATACTACAGGGGTAAATGGCTACACCTTC
>-|TRBD1|TRBV19|TRBJ1-3
CASSPGTGRYGNTIYF
TGTGCCAGTAGCCCGGGGACAGGAAGATATGGAAACACCATATATTTT
>-|-|TRBV10-1|TRBJ2-1
CASSESRGRYNEQFF
TGCGCCAGCAGTGAGTCGCGCGGACGATACAATGAGCAGTTCTTC
>-|-|TRBV6-6|TRBJ2-1
CASSYRGNEQFF
TGTGCCAGCAGTTACCGTGGCAATGAGCAGTTCTTC
>once|TRBD2|TRBV18|TRBJ2-1
CASHRDYKGDEQFF
TGTGCCAGCCACCGGGACTATAAAGGCGATGAGCAGTTCTTC
>-|TRBD2|TRBV9|TRBJ2-7
CASSVASPGTSGNIEQYF
TGTGCCAGCAGCGTAGCTTCACCCGGGACTAGCGGGAATATCGAGCAGTACTTC
>-|-|TRBV2|TRBJ1-2
CASKVEDSPYGYTF
TGTGCCAGCAAGGTAGAGGACAGCCCCTATGGCTACACCTTC
>-|TRBD2|TRBV19|TRBJ2-1
CASSIGALAGGKEQFF
TGTGCCAGTAGTATAGGGGCACTAGCGGGAGGTAAAGAGCAGTTCTTC
>-|-|TRBV19|TRBJ1-2
CASSDSRYGYTF
TGTGCCAGTAGTGACTCCCGCTATGGCTACACCTTC
>-|TRBD2|TRBV9|TRBJ2-2
CASSFGLAGVPGELFF
TGTGCCAGCAGCTTCGGACTAGCGGGGGTTCCCGGGGAGCTGTTTTTT
>-|TRBD1|TRBV4-3|TRBJ1-1
CASSQDPTGGRTEAFF
TGCGCCAGCAGCCAAGACCCGACAGGGGGGAGGACTGAAGCTTTCTTT